These T cell receptor beta chains were read from a single sample in a study of T-cell memory formation after mild COVID-19. From the 5' RACE reads, TCRdb called clonotypes with MiXCR, one entry per CDR3 protein. The repertoire includes about 210,000 distinct CDR3 sequences, 25% to 35% of them detected once, and about an eighth sits in the top ten. Sequencing used PBMCs or a T cell subset sorted from them (not recorded which). These TCRs come from an adult woman who had mild COVID-19 (a few samples of this study predate the infection). Cell type and time point are not known. CDR3s include the opening cysteine and the closing phenylalanine or tryptophan. D genes are given only for firm matches. Some rows mark clone size as missing; the rest say once, few, many or name a class of expanded clone.

size	J	V	D	DNA	CDR3
-	TRBJ1-1	TRBV6-1	TRBD1	TGTGCCAGCAGTGACAGGGGGCGCGTCCGGACTGAAGCTTTCTTT	CASSDRGRVRTEAFF
-	TRBJ1-3	TRBV20-1	-	TGCAGTGCGCCACTGACCTTCTCTGGAAACACCATATATTTT	CSAPLTFSGNTIYF
few	TRBJ2-2	TRBV5-1	-	TGCGCCAGCAGCCGCTGGACAGACACCGGGGAGCTGTTTTTT	CASSRWTDTGELFF
few	TRBJ2-5	TRBV4-3	-	TGCGCCAGCAGCCAAGGGTCAGCCCAAGAGACCCAGTACTTC	CASSQGSAQETQYF
-	TRBJ2-1	TRBV9	-	TGTGCCAGCAGCCCACGAGTCGGAGGGTACAATGAGCAGTTCTTC	CASSPRVGGYNEQFF
-	TRBJ2-1	TRBV30	TRBD2	TGTGCCTGGGGAATAGCGGGAGGGCCTAATGAGCAGTTCTTC	CAWGIAGGPNEQFF
-	TRBJ2-7	TRBV7-9	-	TGTGCCAGCAGCTTAGAGTCCCAGGGGGAGCAGTACTTC	CASSLESQGEQYF
few	TRBJ2-6	TRBV4-1	-	TGCGCCAGCAGCCAAGCTGGGGGGGCCAACGTCCTGACTTTC	CASSQAGGANVLTF
few	TRBJ2-1	TRBV7-9	TRBD1	TGTGCCAGCAGGATAGGGGCCGGGACAGTGATAAATGAGCAGTTCTTC	CASRIGAGTVINEQFF
-	TRBJ2-1	TRBV15	TRBD2	TGTGCCACCAGCAGAACTCGACTAGCGGGGAGGTACAATGAGCAGTTCTTC	CATSRTRLAGRYNEQFF
few	TRBJ1-2	TRBV11-2	-	TGTGCCAGCAGCTTAGGGAGCCAGATTTACTATGGCTACACCTTC	CASSLGSQIYYGYTF
-	TRBJ2-7	TRBV7-6	-	TGTGCCAGCAGCTTCTTGGGAGGGGACACCGTCTACTTC	CASSFLGGDTVYF
-	TRBJ1-2	TRBV29-1	TRBD1	TGCAGCGTTGAGGGGACAGAACCTAACTATGGCTACACCTTC	CSVEGTEPNYGYTF
-	TRBJ2-3	TRBV9	-	TGTGCCAGCAGCGTACGACGGGACACAGATACGCAGTATTTT	CASSVRRDTDTQYF
-	TRBJ1-4	TRBV6-6	TRBD1	TGTGCCAGCAGGGACAGGGGAAATGAAAAACTGTTTTTT	CASRDRGNEKLFF
-	TRBJ2-3	TRBV7-9	-	TGTGCCAGCAGCTTAGGGCACAGGAGAGAGGAACACACAGATACGCAGTATTTT	CASSLGHRREEHTDTQYF
few	TRBJ1-2	TRBV7-9	-	TGTGCCAGCAGCTTGCAGACTAACTATGGCTACACCTTC	CASSLQTNYGYTF
few	TRBJ2-7	TRBV6-5	TRBD2	TGTGCCAGCAGTTACAGCACTAGCGGGGGTCAAAACGAGCAGTACTTC	CASSYSTSGGQNEQYF
-	TRBJ2-1	TRBV3-1	-	TGTGCCAGCAGCCAAATGCTAGCCAGCAATGAGCAGTTCTTC	CASSQMLASNEQFF
-	TRBJ2-7	TRBV6-6	-	TGTGCCAGCAGTCAAGACAGGACCTCTTCCTACGAGCAGTACTTC	CASSQDRTSSYEQYF
-	TRBJ1-2	TRBV12-3/TRBV12-4	-	TGTGCCAGCAGTTTTGGGGAGAGCTATGGCTACACCTTC	CASSFGESYGYTF
-	TRBJ1-2	TRBV5-5	-	TGTGCCAGCAGCTCCGCCAACCGCTATGACTACACCTTC	CASSSANRYDYTF
few	TRBJ1-3	TRBV20-1	-	TGCAGTGCTGTAAACAGGGACTCTGGAAACACCATATATTTT	CSAVNRDSGNTIYF
few	TRBJ2-2	TRBV7-6	-	TGTGCCAGCAGCTTAGCGGTAGAGTTCACCGGGGAGCTGTTTTTT	CASSLAVEFTGELFF
few	TRBJ1-2	TRBV20-1	TRBD1	TGCAGTGCTTTTATTGGGACAGGAACTGGTTCGTATGGCTACACCTTC	CSAFIGTGTGSYGYTF
-	TRBJ1-2	TRBV14	-	TGTGCCAGCAGCCAAGAATGGGGCTATGGCTACACCTTC	CASSQEWGYGYTF
-	TRBJ2-7	TRBV7-6	TRBD1	TGTGCCAGCGCCACCTCGACAGGGTTCCACGAGCAGTACTTC	CASATSTGFHEQYF
-	TRBJ1-2	TRBV7-9	-	TGTGCCAGCAGGGCAACAGGGAACTATGGCTACACCTTC	CASRATGNYGYTF
many	TRBJ2-7	TRBV5-5	-	TGTGCCAGCAGCGCGATAACGACAGGGCGGGGCGAGCAGTACTTC	CASSAITTGRGEQYF
-	TRBJ1-5	TRBV18	-	TGTGCCAGCTCACCCCAAGGGCATAGCAATCAGCCCCAGCATTTT	CASSPQGHSNQPQHF
few	TRBJ1-1	TRBV15	-	TGTGCCACCAGCAGTGATTCTGTTCGTGGCAGGGGATACACTGAAGCTTTCTTT	CATSSDSVRGRGYTEAFF
-	TRBJ1-5	TRBV5-5	-	TGTGCCAGCAGCCCCCTCCAAGGGGTGGATCAGCCCCAGCATTTT	CASSPLQGVDQPQHF
few	TRBJ2-7	TRBV7-2	-	TGTGCCAGCACCCCCAGGACTCGAACCTACGAGCAGTACTTC	CASTPRTRTYEQYF
-	TRBJ2-1	TRBV7-3	-	TGTGCCAGCAGCTTATCAGGGTATGGGCTCAATGAGCAGTTCTTC	CASSLSGYGLNEQFF
once	TRBJ2-2	TRBV7-9	-	TGTGCCAGCCTCGAGGGGGACGGGGAGCTGTTTTTT	CASLEGDGELFF
few	TRBJ1-2	TRBV29-1	-	TGCAGCGTCCTTTCATGGGCCATAACGGGAGACTATGGCTACACCTTC	CSVLSWAITGDYGYTF
-	TRBJ2-6	TRBV5-1	-	TGCGCCAGCAGCTTGGTTTCTTCCCGCTCTGGGGCCAACGTCCTGACTTTC	CASSLVSSRSGANVLTF
-	TRBJ2-2	TRBV6-2/TRBV6-3	-	TGTGCCAGCAGTTACTCGAGGCAGCGCCCGACCGGGGAGCTGTTTTTT	CASSYSRQRPTGELFF
-	TRBJ2-3	TRBV29-1	-	TGCAGCGTTGGATCCTCTCTAGCGCTAGCGACAGATACGCAGTATTTT	CSVGSSLALATDTQYF